This TCR beta chain came from a study of blood T cell repertoires in COVID-19. Across the study: COVID-19 samples collected from the United States, Italy and Spain covered acute and convalescent phases.

Using immunoSEQ multiplex PCR, the repertoire was profiled, and TCRdb retains in-frame clones only, with some absent. Of some 140,000 clones in the sample, 75% to 90% were seen once. The ends lost 7 bases at V and 6 bases at J; junction bases unmatched: 17. The germline V gene encodes CDR1 SQVTM and CDR2 ANQGSEA. This CDR3 region has 17 residues. V gene TRBV29-1 combines with J gene TRBJ2-3; TRBD2 matches 12 bases. The sample taken for sequencing was peripheral blood. The sequence came from a human donor in a cohort sampled during active COVID-19. The CDR3 nucleotides read TGCAGCGCCCGGGGGATTGGACTAGCGGGACCCAGGGATACGCAGTATTTT. It encodes CSARGIGLAGPRDTQYF.